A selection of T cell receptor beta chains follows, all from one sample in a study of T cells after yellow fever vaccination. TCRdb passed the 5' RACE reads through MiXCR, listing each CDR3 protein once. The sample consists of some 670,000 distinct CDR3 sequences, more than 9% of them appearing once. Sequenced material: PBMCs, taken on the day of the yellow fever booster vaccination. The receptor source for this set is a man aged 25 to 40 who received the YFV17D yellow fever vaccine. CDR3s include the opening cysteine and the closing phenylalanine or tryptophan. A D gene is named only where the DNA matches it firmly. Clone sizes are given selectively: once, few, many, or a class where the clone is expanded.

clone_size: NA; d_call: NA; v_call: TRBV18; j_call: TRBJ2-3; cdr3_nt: TGTGCCAGCTCACCACCTTGGAAACGGGGAGGCACAGATACGCAGTATTTT; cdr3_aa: CASSPPWKRGGTDTQYF
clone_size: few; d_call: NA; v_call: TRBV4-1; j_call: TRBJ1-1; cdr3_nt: TGCGCCAGCAGCCTTGGGGGCGCGGGGATGAACACTGAAGCTTTCTTT; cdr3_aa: CASSLGGAGMNTEAFF
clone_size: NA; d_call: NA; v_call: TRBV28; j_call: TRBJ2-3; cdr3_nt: TGTGCCAGCAGTTTAACGTGGGGGGCCCGCACAGATACGCAGTATTTT; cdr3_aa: CASSLTWGARTDTQYF
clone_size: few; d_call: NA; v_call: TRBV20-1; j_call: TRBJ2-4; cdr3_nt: TGCAGTGCTGGACCGACAGTAGCCAAAAACATTCAGTACTTC; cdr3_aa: CSAGPTVAKNIQYF
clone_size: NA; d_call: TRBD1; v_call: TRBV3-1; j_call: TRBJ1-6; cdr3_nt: TGTGCCAGCAGCCAAGAATGGACAGGGGACAATTCACCCCTCCACTTT; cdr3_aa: CASSQEWTGDNSPLHF
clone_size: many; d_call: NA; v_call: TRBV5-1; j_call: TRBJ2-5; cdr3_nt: TGCGCCAGCAGCTTGGCTGAGCGGGTCCAAGAGACCCAGTACTTC; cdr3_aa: CASSLAERVQETQYF
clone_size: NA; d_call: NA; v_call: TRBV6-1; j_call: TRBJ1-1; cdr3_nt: TGTGCCAGCAACTCACCCGGGACTAGCGGTTTAAAGGCTGAAGCTTTCTTT; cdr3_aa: CASNSPGTSGLKAEAFF
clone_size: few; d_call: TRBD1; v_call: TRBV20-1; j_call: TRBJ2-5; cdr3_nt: TGCAGTGCTAGAGATCGGAAGGACAGGGAGCGAGAGACCCAGTACTTC; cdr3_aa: CSARDRKDRERETQYF
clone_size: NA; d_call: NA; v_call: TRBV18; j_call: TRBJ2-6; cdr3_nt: TGTGCCAGCTCACCCCCCAACTCTACTGGGGCCAACGTCCTGACTTTC; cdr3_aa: CASSPPNSTGANVLTF
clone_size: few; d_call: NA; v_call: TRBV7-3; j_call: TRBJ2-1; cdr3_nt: TGTGCCAGCAGCATTTACACGGGGAATGAGCAGTTCTTC; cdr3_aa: CASSIYTGNEQFF
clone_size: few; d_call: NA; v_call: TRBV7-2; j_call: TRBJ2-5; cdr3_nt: TGTGCCAGCAGCTTAGCGCCGGGGGGCGCCTTGGAGACCCAGTACTTC; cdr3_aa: CASSLAPGGALETQYF
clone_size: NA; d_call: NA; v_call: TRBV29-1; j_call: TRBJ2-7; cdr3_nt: TGCAGCGTTGTGGTCAGGGGATACGAGCAGTACTTC; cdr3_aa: CSVVVRGYEQYF
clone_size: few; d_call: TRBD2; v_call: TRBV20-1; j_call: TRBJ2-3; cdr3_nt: TGCAGTGCTACGGCGGGAGGAGTCACAGATACGCAGTATTTT; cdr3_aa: CSATAGGVTDTQYF
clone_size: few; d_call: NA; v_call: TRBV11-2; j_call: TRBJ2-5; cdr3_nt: TGTGCCAGCAGCCCGGGACTCCGCGGGGAGACCCAGTACTTC; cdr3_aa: CASSPGLRGETQYF
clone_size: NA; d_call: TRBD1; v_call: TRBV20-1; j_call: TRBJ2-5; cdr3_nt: TGCAGTGCTAGAGGGAGGACAGGAACAGAGACCCAGTACTTC; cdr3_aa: CSARGRTGTETQYF
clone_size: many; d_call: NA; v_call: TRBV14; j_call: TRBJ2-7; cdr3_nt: TGTGCCAGCAGCCATGCCTACGAGCAGTACTTC; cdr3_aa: CASSHAYEQYF
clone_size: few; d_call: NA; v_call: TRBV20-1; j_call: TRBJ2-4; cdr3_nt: TGCAGTGCTAGAGAGATGAGGAGGAACATTCAGTACTTC; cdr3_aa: CSAREMRRNIQYF
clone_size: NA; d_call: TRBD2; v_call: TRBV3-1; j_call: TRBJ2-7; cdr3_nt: TGTGCCAGCAGCCAAGTGGCGGGAGGATGGTCCTACGAGCAGTACTTC; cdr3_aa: CASSQVAGGWSYEQYF
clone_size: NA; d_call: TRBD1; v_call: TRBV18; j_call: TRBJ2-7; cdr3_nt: TGTGCCAGCTCAACCGGGACAGTTTCGATCGGGCGCTACGAGCAGTACTTC; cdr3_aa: CASSTGTVSIGRYEQYF
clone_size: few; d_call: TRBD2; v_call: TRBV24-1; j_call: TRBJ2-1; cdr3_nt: TGTGCCACCAGTCTGGCACCGGGACTAGCGGGATATATCCATGAGCAGTTCTTC; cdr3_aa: CATSLAPGLAGYIHEQFF
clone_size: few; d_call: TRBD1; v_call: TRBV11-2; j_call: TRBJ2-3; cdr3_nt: TGTGCCAGCAGCTTAAACAGGGGGTTTGGCACAGATACGCAGTATTTT; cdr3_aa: CASSLNRGFGTDTQYF
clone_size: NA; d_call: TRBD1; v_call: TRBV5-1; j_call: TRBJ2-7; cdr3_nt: TGCGCCAGCAGCTTGGGACAGGGGGTAACCTACGAGCAGTACTTC; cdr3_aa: CASSLGQGVTYEQYF
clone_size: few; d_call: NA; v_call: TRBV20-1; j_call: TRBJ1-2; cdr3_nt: TGCAGTGCCCCTCTTCGAAGGCATAACTATGGCTACACCTTC; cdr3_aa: CSAPLRRHNYGYTF
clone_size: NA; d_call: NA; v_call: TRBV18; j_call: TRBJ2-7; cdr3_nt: TGTGCCAGCTCACCACCCCAGGCGTTACTAGAAAGGGCCTACGAGCAGTACTTC; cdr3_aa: CASSPPQALLERAYEQYF
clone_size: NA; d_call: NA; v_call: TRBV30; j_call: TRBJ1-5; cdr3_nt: TGTGCCTGGAGTGCCCCCCGGACCGGCAATCAGCCCCAGCATTTT; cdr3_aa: CAWSAPRTGNQPQHF
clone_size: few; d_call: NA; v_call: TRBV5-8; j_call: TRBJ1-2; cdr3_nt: TGTGCCAGCAGCCCCCGGACGGGGCGTAAGGACTATGGCTACACCTTC; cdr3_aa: CASSPRTGRKDYGYTF
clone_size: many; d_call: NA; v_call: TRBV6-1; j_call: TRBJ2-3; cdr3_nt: TGTGCCAGCATGACCCATAGAGATAGGTCCACAGATACGCAGTATTTT; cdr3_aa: CASMTHRDRSTDTQYF
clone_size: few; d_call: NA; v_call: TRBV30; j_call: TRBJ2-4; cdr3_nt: TGTGCCGGAACAGGGCATCTTGGCAAAAACATTCAGTACTTC; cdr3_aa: CAGTGHLGKNIQYF
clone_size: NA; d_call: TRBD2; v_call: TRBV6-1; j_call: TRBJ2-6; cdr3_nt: TGTGCCAGCAGTGCCGGACTAGCGGGATCTGGGGCCAACGTCCTGACTTTC; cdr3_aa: CASSAGLAGSGANVLTF
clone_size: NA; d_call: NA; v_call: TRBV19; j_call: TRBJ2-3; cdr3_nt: TGTGCCAGTAGTATAGAGAACGGGAGCTGGGATACGCAGTATTTT; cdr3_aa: CASSIENGSWDTQYF
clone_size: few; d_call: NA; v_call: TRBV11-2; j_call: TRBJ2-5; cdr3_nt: TGTGCCAGCAGCCCCGCGGTGAGGGAGACCCAGTACTTC; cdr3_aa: CASSPAVRETQYF
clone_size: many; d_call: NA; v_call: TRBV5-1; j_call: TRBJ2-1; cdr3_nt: TGCGCCAGCAGCTTGGGTGGCGGGGCCTACAATGAGCAGTTCTTC; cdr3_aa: CASSLGGGAYNEQFF
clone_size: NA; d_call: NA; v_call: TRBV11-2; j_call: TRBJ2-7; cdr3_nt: TGTGCCAGCAGCTCGACAGGTATTAGGGACGAGCAGTACTTC; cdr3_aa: CASSSTGIRDEQYF
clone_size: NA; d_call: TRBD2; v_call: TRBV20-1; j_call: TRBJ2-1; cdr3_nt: TGCAGTGCTACAACCGGGACTAGTGCCTACAATGAGCAGTTCTTC; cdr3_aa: CSATTGTSAYNEQFF
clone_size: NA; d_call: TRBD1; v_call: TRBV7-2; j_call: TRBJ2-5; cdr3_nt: TGTGCCAGCAGCTTTAGTCAGACAGGGGGAAGTGAGACCCAGTACTTC; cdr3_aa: CASSFSQTGGSETQYF
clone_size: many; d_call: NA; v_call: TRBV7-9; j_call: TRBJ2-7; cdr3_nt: TGTGCCAGCAGCTTAACCACCGGGGAGCAGTACTTC; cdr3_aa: CASSLTTGEQYF
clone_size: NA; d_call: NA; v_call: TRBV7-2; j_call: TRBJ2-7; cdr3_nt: TGTGCCAGCAGCTCTAGGGCACAGTACGAGCAGTACTTC; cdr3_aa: CASSSRAQYEQYF
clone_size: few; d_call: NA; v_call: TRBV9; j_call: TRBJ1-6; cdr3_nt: TGTGCCAGCAGCGCAGGGGATAGGTCACCCCTCCACTTT; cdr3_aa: CASSAGDRSPLHF
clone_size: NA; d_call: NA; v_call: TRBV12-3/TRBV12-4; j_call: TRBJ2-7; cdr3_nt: TGTGCCAGTTTATACGGCCCCCGAGTCGGCTTC; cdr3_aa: CASLYGPRVGF
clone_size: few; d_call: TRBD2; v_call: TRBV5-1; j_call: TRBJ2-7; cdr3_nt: TGCGCCAGCAGTCCGAGGACTAGCGGAGGGAACGAGCAGTACTTC; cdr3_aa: CASSPRTSGGNEQYF